This T cell receptor beta chain was obtained from a study of T cells in Graves' hyperthyroidism and ophthalmopathy. RNA transcripts served as the template for amplifying TCR beta CDR3 regions. First-round RT-PCR with HTBI primers amplified the TCR CDR3 region. TCRdb re-called the multiplex PCR reads with MiXCR, one entry per CDR3 protein. The sample lists about 590,000 distinct CDR3 sequences; 15% to 17% were seen once. This clonotype was seen at least ten times. V dropped 6 bases and J dropped 1 base, with 7 bases sitting between them. Germline V CDR1 and CDR2: SNHLY, FYNNEI. The CDR3 length is 12 residues.

The specimen was blood. This sequence joins TRBV2 and TRBJ2-7; D not resolved. The TCR sequence derives from a woman aged 25 to 45 with Graves' hyperthyroidism. The CDR3 here is CASSAESYEQYF. Written as DNA, the CDR3 is TGTGCCAGCAGCGCGGAGTCCTACGAGCAGTACTTC.